In this sample, the clone carrying this TCR beta chain turned up many times. The target antigen is unknown. Unique molecular identifiers were affixed to single, distinct cDNA molecules. One entry per CDR3 protein results from TCRdb running MiXCR on the 5' RACE reads. Here the sample spans approximately 84,000 distinct CDR3 sequences, under 15% being singletons. The data originate from a study of early T cells in non-severe SARS-CoV-2 infection. About the study: The authors sequenced bulk RNA from unsorted whole blood, leaving chains unpaired. Study-wide results and limits: A preference for anti-spike CD8 responses marked VDJdb matching, which missed private and CD4 specificities.

V shed 1 base and J shed 4 bases, with 17 bases lying between them. Looked up from germline, CDR1 is GTSNPN and CDR2 is SVGIG (reference sequence). CDR3 size: 16 residues. V usage is TRBV30 and J usage is TRBJ2-1; D may be TRBD1 (5 bases). The TCR sequence derives from an adult who was a healthcare worker with PCR-confirmed SARS-CoV-2 infection or an uninfected control (not recorded which). The sample was whole blood. As DNA, the CDR3 is TGTGCCTGGAGTGCCTTTTTTGCGGACACGTACAATGAGCAGTTCTTC. Translating it yields CAWSAFFADTYNEQFF.